This T cell receptor (beta chain) was obtained from a study of cytomegalovirus exposure and HLA in healthy donors. Losses at the gene ends were 3 bases for V and 4 bases for J; bases not matched to a gene: 5. From germline, CDR1 is SGHNT and CDR2 YYREEE (reference sequence). This CDR3 contains 15 residues. 13 Jbeta primers and 60 Vbeta primers were used for the PCR. TCRdb's copy holds only in-frame clones and misses some; the assay was immunoSEQ multiplex PCR. The sample consists of approximately 120,000 clones, around 78% of them appearing once. The chain carries TRBV5-4 and TRBJ2-3; 10 nucleotides align to TRBD2. Sequencing input: PBMCs. This TCR came from a man aged 35-49 years in good health and CMV-seronegative. CDR3 nucleotide sequence: TGTGCCAGCAGCTCAGCGGGGGGGCATGCAGATACGCAGTATTTT. Its translation is CASSSAGGHADTQYF.